The next 2 T cell receptor beta chains were all read from a single sample in a study of cytomegalovirus exposure and HLA in healthy donors. 13 Jbeta primers and 60 Vbeta primers were used for the PCR. Repertoires were generated with immunoSEQ multiplex PCR, while TCRdb's copy carries only in-frame clones and drops some. The data contain around 130,000 clones, 74% of them singletons. The sample comprised PBMCs. The receptors stem from a woman in her fifties or sixties in good health and CMV-seropositive.

The chain couples TRBV2 to TRBJ2-7; D possibly corresponds to TRBD1 (6 bases). CDR1 is SNHLY and CDR2 is FYNNEI in the germline V gene. The CDR3 spans 12 residues. The germline V and J ends were trimmed by 9 bases and 4 bases, with 13 bases remaining between them. The CDR3 reads CASRRQEYEQYF. In nucleotides, the CDR3 is TGTGCCAGTCGCCGACAGGAATACGAGCAGTACTTC.

V gene TRBV5-6 combines with J gene TRBJ1-2; 10 nucleotides match TRBD1. The junction had 7 bases not matched to a gene; V was cut back by 0 bases and J by 5 bases. The CDR3 contains 16 residues. CDR1 is SGHDT and CDR2 is YYEEEE in the germline V gene. The CDR3 coding sequence is TGTGCCAGCAGCTTGGGGGACAGGGGCCCGGGATATGGCTACACCTTC. Residues: CASSLGDRGPGYGYTF.